Given below is one TCR beta chain in context. The antigen remains unidentified. Sequencing relied on a cDNA template that was reverse transcribed from extracted RNA. Only in-frame clones appear in the TCRdb table, and some are missing; sequencing was by immunoSEQ multiplex PCR. The sample has a few hundred thousand clones; 35% to 40% are singletons. As to treatment: oral pan-JAK inhibitor, 5-10 mg twice daily. This sample is drawn from a study of CD8+ T cells in alopecia areata. Study in general: Severity of treated patients was scored by affected scalp percentage.

This CDR3 has 14 residues. Study-level findings and limits: Among the 100 top clones, expanded CD8+ clones, like scalp clonality, were significantly decreased by tofacitinib. Besides other cells, scalp samples also yield sequences of resident alphabeta T cells from normal skin.

This chain connects TRBV21-1 to TRBJ1-3. TRBV21-1 is assigned pseudogene status. The sequencing used CD4+ T cells sorted from blood, collected at approximately week 31, from a patient treated with tofacitinib. The receptor comes from a human donor with alopecia areata. CDR3: CARDPSSGGNTIYF. The CDR3 nucleotides read TGTGCCAGGGATCCTTCCTCTGGGGGAAACACCATATATTTT.